These 25 T cell receptor beta chains were sequenced from one sample in a study of T cells in Graves' hyperthyroidism and ophthalmopathy. TCR beta CDR3 sequences were amplified from RNA transcripts. HTBI primers were the set used in a first-round RT-PCR of the TCR CDR3. TCRdb analysed the multiplex PCR reads with MiXCR anew, one entry per CDR3 protein. The data contain roughly 720,000 distinct CDR3 sequences, 17% of them singletons. Sequenced: blood. Receptor source: a man over 45 with Graves' hyperthyroidism.

This clonotype was seen many times. The gene calls are TRBV12-3 or TRBV12-4 and TRBJ1-6, with a weak D call TRBD1 (5 bases). CDR3 length: 16 residues. Deletions cut 8 bases from V and 7 bases from J, with 21 bases between. DNA for the CDR3: TGTGCCAGCTCCTTCTCATCCGGGACGGAGAATTCACCCCTCCACTTT. Protein sequence: CASSFSSGTENSPLHF.

This clonotype was found many times. The J gene is TRBJ2-7, the V gene TRBV19; 8 bases are shared with TRBD1. Germline V gives CDR1 LNHDA, CDR2 SQIVND (reference sequence). Losses at the gene ends were 8 bases for V and 1 base for J; bases not matched to a gene: 10. The CDR3 loop spans 15 amino acids. The CDR3 sequence: CASRGRDRRSYEQYF. CDR3 DNA sequence: TGTGCCAGTCGTGGCCGGGACAGGCGATCCTACGAGCAGTACTTC. Complete variable domain (other parts from reference TRBV19 and TRBJ2-7): DGGITQSPKYLFRKEGQNVTLSCEQNLNHDAMYWYRQDPGQGLRLIYYSQIVNDFQKGDIAEGYSVSREKKESFPLTVTSAQKNPTAFYLCASRGRDRRSYEQYFGPGTRLTVT.

This clonotype was seen at least ten times. This chain joins TRBV30 and TRBJ2-2; 8 bases match TRBD1. V lost 0 bases and J lost 7; bases outside the gene matches: 7. There are 15 residues in the CDR3. The germline gives CDR1 GTSNPN, CDR2 SVGIG (reference sequence). The DNA for the CDR3 is TGTGCCTGGAGTGTACTCGGACAGGGTGGCGGGGAGCTGTTTTTT. Residues: CAWSVLGQGGGELFF. The whole variable domain, filled in from reference TRBV30 and TRBJ2-2, reads SQTIHQWPATLVQPVGSPLSLECTVEGTSNPNLYWYRQAAGRGLQLLFYSVGIGQISSEVPQNLSASRPQDRQFILSSKKLLLSDSGFYLCAWSVLGQGGGELFFGEGSRLTVL.

This clonotype has only a few counts. The CDR3 region is CASSQAPGHPHF. CDR3 DNA: TGTGCCAGCAGCCAAGCGCCGGGACACCCTCATTTT. The chain has TRBV3-1 and TRBJ1-5; maybe TRBD1 (6 bases). Trimming removed 1 base from V and 16 bases from J, with 14 bases in between. Germline-derived CDR1 and CDR2 are LGHDT and YNNKEL (reference sequence). The CDR3 contains 12 residues.

The chain combines TRBV20-1 with TRBJ2-1, with a possible D match to TRBD2 (6 bases). This CDR3 is 17 amino acids long. CDR1 is DFQATT, CDR2 SNEGSKA, per germline (reference sequence). Trimming shortened V by 0 bases and J by 9 bases, and 24 bases separated the two germline ends. Written as DNA, the CDR3 is TGCAGTGCTAGAGATAGGGACTCCGGGACGGTGAGGGGTGAGCAGTTCTTC. Its translation: CSARDRDSGTVRGEQFF.

As to this clonotype: This clone may be a read error of a much larger clone one base away. V gene TRBV5-1 combines with J gene TRBJ1-3, with a weak D call TRBD1 (6 bases). Germline values: CDR1 SGHRS, CDR2 YFSETQ. The CDR3 loop spans 14 amino acids. For the CDR3, the DNA is TGCGCCAGCAGCCCCCGGACAGATGGAAACACCATATGTTTT. Protein sequence: CASSPRTDGNTICF.

This clonotype was counted ten times or more. The chain recombines TRBV24-1 with TRBJ2-7, with D tentatively TRBD1 (6 bases). The CDR3 totals 13 residues. V dropped 9 bases and J dropped 2 bases, with 13 bases sitting between them. CDR1 and CDR2 (germline): KGHDR, SFDVKD. Here the CDR3 reads CATAQGDTYEQYF. CDR3 DNA sequence: TGTGCCACCGCACAGGGTGACACCTACGAGCAGTACTTC.

The chain is built from TRBV4-3 and TRBJ1-5; D unclear. V shed 1 base and J shed 0 bases, with 7 bases lying between them. Germline V gives CDR1 LGHNA, CDR2 YSLEER. This CDR3 is 15 amino acids long. The DNA for the CDR3 is TGCGCCAGCAGCCAAGTGTTCCATAGCAATCAGCCCCAGCATTTT. Translated, it gives CASSQVFHSNQPQHF.

This clonotype came up many times. This chain joins TRBV11-3 and TRBJ2-7; 7 bases align to TRBD2. Germline values: CDR1 SGHNT, CDR2 YENEEA. The CDR3 loop spans 15 amino acids. The V segment lost 2 bases and the J segment 0 bases; nucleotides outside the gene matches: 4. CDR3 sequence: CASSLKSGDSYEQYF. The CDR3 nucleotides are TGTGCCAGCAGCTTAAAAAGCGGGGACTCCTACGAGCAGTACTTC.

The chain has TRBV5-1 and TRBJ1-1; the match to TRBD1 covers 7 bases. This CDR3 is 16 amino acids long. Trimming at V came to 1 base and at J to 1 base, leaving 7 bases not matched to a gene. The germline V gene has CDR1 SGHRS and CDR2 YFSETQ. CDR3 nucleotide sequence: TGCGCCAGCAGCTTGCAAAGGACAGGACCGAACACTGAAGCTTTCTTT. It translates to CASSLQRTGPNTEAFF.

At least ten counts were recorded for this clonotype. The rearrangement links TRBV10-3 to TRBJ2-7, with a possible D match to TRBD1 (6 bases). CDR3 length: 15 residues. The V gene's germline CDR1 is ENHRY and CDR2 SYGVKD. The germline V and J ends were trimmed by 3 bases and 0 bases, with 12 bases remaining between them. CDR3 region: CAISDSRQVSYEQYF. The CDR3 coding sequence is TGTGCCATCAGTGATTCCAGACAGGTCTCCTACGAGCAGTACTTC.

Of note for this clonotype: A much larger clone differs by one base, so this may be a read error. V is TRBV20-1 and J is TRBJ2-3; a possible D gene is TRBD2 (7 bases). The V and J ends lost 6 bases and 14 bases respectively, with 18 bases between them. This CDR3 is built from 11 residues. Germline lookup yields CDR1 DFQATT and CDR2 SNEGSKA (reference sequence). This CDR3 reads CSAPRGARPYF. In DNA, the CDR3 is TGCAGTGCCCCTCGGGGGGCGAGACCGTATTTT.

In its sample, this clonotype was seen many times. The chain joins TRBV10-2 to TRBJ2-2; D not resolved. The CDR3 spans 15 residues. Looked up from germline, CDR1 is WSHSY and CDR2 is SAAADI. Trimming stripped 5 bases from V and 0 bases from J, with 10 bases between. The CDR3 here is CASSPRYPNTGELFF. For the CDR3, the DNA is TGCGCCAGCAGTCCCCGATACCCGAACACCGGGGAGCTGTTTTTT.

The sample holds many counts of this clonotype. The chain uses TRBV28 and TRBJ2-7; TRBD1 matches 7 bases. The V and J ends lost 4 bases and 6 bases, in that order; junction bases with no gene match: 15. CDR1 is MDHEN and CDR2 is SYDVKM in the germline V gene. This CDR3 region has 16 residues. CDR3 residues: CASSWPRAGGLGEQYF. The CDR3 DNA reads as TGTGCCAGCAGTTGGCCACGGGCAGGGGGTTTGGGCGAGCAGTACTTC.

This clonotype has just a few counts. The chain's CDR3 is CASSQGGLRSYNEQFF. The CDR3 DNA reads as TGTGCCAGCAGCCAAGGCGGTCTGCGCTCCTACAATGAGCAGTTCTTC. The V gene is TRBV4-2, the J gene TRBJ2-1; D remains unclear. Germline V gene lookup returns CDR1 LGHNA and CDR2 YNFKEQ. This CDR3 spans 16 amino acids. The germline V and J ends were trimmed by 1 base and 0 bases, with 10 bases remaining between them.

This clonotype has ten or more counts. This chain connects TRBV7-9 to TRBJ2-7; D is perhaps TRBD1 (6 bases). The length of the CDR3 is 13 residues. CDR1 is SEHNR and CDR2 is FQNEAQ in the germline V gene (reference sequence). With 5 bases removed from V and 2 bases from J, the gap between germline ends came to 10 bases. CDR3 sequence: CASSRTVAYEQYF. For the CDR3, the DNA is TGTGCCAGCAGCCGGACAGTTGCCTACGAGCAGTACTTC.

J is TRBJ2-7 and V is TRBV5-1; weak D call: TRBD1 (5 bases). The V end lost 0 bases, the J end lost 3 bases, and 13 bases lay between the germline ends. From germline, CDR1 is SGHRS and CDR2 YFSETQ. The CDR3 covers 15 residues. The CDR3, as DNA: TGCGCCAGCAGCTTGGGCAGGGTCGGTCTCTACGAGCAGTACTTC. As protein: CASSLGRVGLYEQYF.

This clonotype was counted between two and nine times. V usage is TRBV12-3 or TRBV12-4 and J usage is TRBJ1-5; D might be TRBD1 (6 bases). V lost 4 bases to trimming and J lost 0 bases, with 25 bases between them. CDR3 length: 20 amino acids. The chain's CDR3 is CASSSGSRTARRYSNQPQHF. CDR3 DNA: TGTGCCAGCAGTTCCGGATCAAGGACAGCTAGGCGGTATAGCAATCAGCCCCAGCATTTT.

This clonotype was detected a few times. The chain is built from TRBV19 and TRBJ1-4; D is ambiguous. Trimming removed 5 bases from V and 7 bases from J, with 11 bases in between. Germline lookup yields CDR1 LNHDA and CDR2 SQIVND (reference sequence). The CDR3 is 13 amino acids. CDR3 nucleotide sequence: TGTGCCAGTAGTCCCGGACGGGTTGAAAAACTGTTTTTT. This gives the protein CASSPGRVEKLFF.

This clonotype was seen ten or more times. The V call is TRBV20-1, the J call TRBJ1-6; 7 bases map to TRBD1. Per germline, CDR1 DFQATT and CDR2 SNEGSKA (reference sequence). Trimming at V came to 6 bases and at J to 10 bases, leaving 6 bases not matched to a gene. CDR3 length equals 12 residues. The CDR3 here is CSADNRGSPLHF. The CDR3 region has the DNA TGCAGTGCGGATAACAGGGGCTCACCCCTCCACTTT.

At least ten counts were recorded for this clonotype. This chain connects TRBV11-2 to TRBJ2-2; D tentatively reads TRBD1 or TRBD2 (6 bases each). CDR1 and CDR2 (germline): SGHAT, FQNNGV. The CDR3 has 15 residues. Trimming stripped 2 bases from V and 4 bases from J, with 11 bases between. Here the CDR3 DNA reads TGTGCCAGCAGCTTATGGGGGGCTAGCACCGGGGAGCTGTTTTTT. Residues: CASSLWGASTGELFF.

This clonotype was observed a handful of times. The V and J genes are TRBV7-2 and TRBJ2-7; the D is unclear. This CDR3 has 14 residues. The V gene's germline CDR1 is SGHTA and CDR2 FQGNSA. Deletions cut 4 bases from V and 1 base from J, with 11 bases between. In nucleotides, the CDR3 is TGTGCCAGCAGCTGGAGCGACGGTTCCTACGAGCAGTACTTC. Its translation: CASSWSDGSYEQYF.

This clonotype appeared many times. V usage is TRBV20-1 and J usage is TRBJ2-5; no firm D call. V lost 0 bases to trimming and J lost 4 bases, with 18 bases between them. This CDR3 has 16 amino acids. Per the germline V gene, CDR1 is DFQATT and CDR2 is SNEGSKA (reference sequence). The CDR3 reads CSARESRNTHRETQYF. CDR3 in DNA: TGCAGTGCTAGAGAGAGCAGGAATACCCACCGAGAGACCCAGTACTTC.

This clonotype occurred many times. The rearrangement uses TRBV7-6 and TRBJ2-7, with 10 positions matching TRBD1. The germline gives CDR1 SGHVS, CDR2 FNYEAQ. With 2 bases clipped from V and 2 bases from J, the junction kept 9 bases outside the gene matches. The CDR3 is 17 residues long. The CDR3 loop is CASSLNLGQGEPYEQYF. The CDR3 region has the DNA TGTGCCAGCAGCTTAAATCTAGGACAGGGGGAGCCCTACGAGCAGTACTTC.

J is TRBJ2-2 and V is TRBV25-1, with TRBD2 as a possible D gene (6 bases). The length of the CDR3 is 17 residues. Germline lookup yields CDR1 MGHDK and CDR2 SYGVNS. V lost 2 bases, J lost 2 bases, and 15 bases lay in between. The CDR3 sequence: CASSEVDGRGNTGELFF. CDR3 bases: TGTGCCAGCAGTGAAGTCGACGGGAGAGGAAACACCGGGGAGCTGTTTTTT.